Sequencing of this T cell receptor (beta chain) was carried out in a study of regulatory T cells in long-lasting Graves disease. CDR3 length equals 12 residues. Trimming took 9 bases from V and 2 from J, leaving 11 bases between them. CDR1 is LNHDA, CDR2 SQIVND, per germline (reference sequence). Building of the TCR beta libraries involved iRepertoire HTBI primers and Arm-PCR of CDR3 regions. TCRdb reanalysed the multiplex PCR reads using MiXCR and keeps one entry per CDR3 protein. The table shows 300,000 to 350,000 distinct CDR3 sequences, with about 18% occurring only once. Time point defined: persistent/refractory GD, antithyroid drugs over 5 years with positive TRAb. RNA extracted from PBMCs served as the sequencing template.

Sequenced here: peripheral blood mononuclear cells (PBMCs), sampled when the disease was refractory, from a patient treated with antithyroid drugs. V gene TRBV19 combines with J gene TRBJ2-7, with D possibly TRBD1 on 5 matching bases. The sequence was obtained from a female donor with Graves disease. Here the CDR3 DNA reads TGTGCCAGCGTTGACAGTACCTACGAGCAGTACTTC. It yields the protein CASVDSTYEQYF.